A selection of T cell receptor beta chains follows, all from one sample in a study of blood T cell repertoires in COVID-19. Profiling relied on immunoSEQ multiplex PCR, and the TCRdb table lists in-frame clones only, not all of them. The sample lists 230,000 or so clones, 80% to 90% occurring once. Sample: peripheral blood. The receptors here all came from a man between 35 and 55 years old who had recovered from COVID-19. Each CDR3 is given with its conserved first and last residue. Fields, in order: D gene, V gene, CDR3 length, J gene, clone size, CDR3 DNA, CDR3 protein. D genes are given only for firm matches. Clone size is shown for a subset of rows, as once, few, many or a class of expanded clone.

>.|TRBV21-1|15|TRBJ2-2|.
TGTGCCAGCAGCAAATTTAAGGGGGACACCGGGGAGCTGTTTTTT
CASSKFKGDTGELFF
>TRBD1|TRBV30|14|TRBJ1-5|once
TGTGCCTGGAGTGGCGGACAGGGGTTTGGGCCCCAGCATTTT
CAWSGGQGFGPQHF
>.|TRBV10-2|14|TRBJ2-3|once
TGCGCCAGCAGGGGGGGGCGGGCCACAGATACGCAGTATTTT
CASRGGRATDTQYF
>.|TRBV5-1|14|TRBJ2-7|once
TGCGCCAGCAGCTTGTTCCAGGGCACATACGAGCAGTACTTC
CASSLFQGTYEQYF
>.|TRBV10-3|13|TRBJ1-2|.
TGTGCCATCAACCAACAGGGTGGCTATGGCTACACCTTC
CAINQQGGYGYTF
>TRBD1|TRBV7-2|14|TRBJ1-1|.
TGTGCCAGCAATCCTCACCCACAGGGGACTGAAGCTTTCTTT
CASNPHPQGTEAFF
>.|TRBV30|16|TRBJ1-2|.
TGTGCCTGGGGGATCCTGGTCCCTCCTGAGGATTATGGCTACACCTTC
CAWGILVPPEDYGYTF
>TRBD2|TRBV24-1|15|TRBJ2-3|once
TGTGCCACCAGTGACCCGGGACTAGCTGGTGATACGCAGTATTTT
CATSDPGLAGDTQYF
>TRBD1|TRBV19|13|TRBJ2-5|once
TGTGCCAGTAGTATAGACAGGGGGGAGACCCAGTACTTC
CASSIDRGETQYF
>TRBD2|TRBV7-2|13|TRBJ2-5|few
TGTGCCAGCAGCCGCGGGGGGGAGGAGACCCAGTACTTC
CASSRGGEETQYF
>.|TRBV6-5|14|TRBJ2-1|.
TGTGCCAGCAGTTTGGGCCCTGGATACAATGAGCAGTTCTTC
CASSLGPGYNEQFF
>TRBD1|TRBV2|15|TRBJ2-3|.
TGTGCCAGCAGTGACTTGACAGGGTTGGGGGATACGCAGTATTTT
CASSDLTGLGDTQYF
>.|TRBV5-1|18|TRBJ2-3|.
TGCGCCAGCAGCTTGATGACCGGGTCCCGCCCCAGCACAGATACGCAGTATTTT
CASSLMTGSRPSTDTQYF
>TRBD1|TRBV12-3/TRBV12-4|13|TRBJ2-7|.
TGTGCCAGCAGTTTAGGCAGGGGGTACGAGCAGTACTTC
CASSLGRGYEQYF
>TRBD1|TRBV7-6|14|TRBJ2-3|.
TGTGCCAGCAGCTACCGGACAGGGAGGTGGACGCAGTATTTT
CASSYRTGRWTQYF
>.|TRBV5-1|14|TRBJ1-6|.
TGCGCCAGCAGCCTAGGACAGTGGGATTCACCCCTCCACTTT
CASSLGQWDSPLHF
>.|TRBV29-1|13|TRBJ2-7|once
TGCAGCGTTGAATTAGGGGTCTCGGGCGAGCAGTACTTC
CSVELGVSGEQYF
>.|TRBV6-1|14|TRBJ1-5|.
TGTGCCAGCAGTGAAGAGGAGGGTACACAGCCCCAGCATTTT
CASSEEEGTQPQHF
>.|TRBV23-1|17|TRBJ1-1|.
TGCGCCAGCACCATCAACACCCCGGCCAGGGCAGTTTCTGAAGCTTTCTTT
CASTINTPARAVSEAFF
>.|TRBV4-1|18|TRBJ1-6|.
TGCGCCAGCAGCCGAAGTGACAGCCCTGGTTCCTATAATTCACCCCTCCACTTT
CASSRSDSPGSYNSPLHF
>.|TRBV2|15|TRBJ2-1|.
TGTGCCAGCCTTGTTGGGGCTAGCTCCTACAATGAGCAGTTCTTC
CASLVGASSYNEQFF
>.|TRBV19|13|TRBJ1-1|.
TGTGCCAGTAGTGACCGGACAGATTCTGAAGCTTTCTTT
CASSDRTDSEAFF
>.|TRBV29-1|17|TRBJ2-3|.
TGCAGCTGTCGCCCTAGCGTGCAGGCGAGAGGCACAGATACGCAGTATTTT
CSCRPSVQARGTDTQYF
>TRBD1|TRBV5-1|15|TRBJ1-2|once
TGCGCCAGCAGCCCTACACCGGGACAGGGATCTGGCTACACCTTC
CASSPTPGQGSGYTF
>.|TRBV6-2/TRBV6-3|15|TRBJ2-7|.
TGTGCCAGCAGTTACGCGGATATACCCCAGTCCGAGCAGTACTTC
CASSYADIPQSEQYF
>TRBD2|TRBV18|16|TRBJ2-2|few
TGTGCCAGCTCACCAACTAGCGGGGAACCCATCGGGGAGCTGTTTTTT
CASSPTSGEPIGELFF
>TRBD1|TRBV7-2|15|TRBJ1-1|few
TGTGCCAGCAGCGATCAGGGGGCGGGAAACACTGAAGCTTTCTTT
CASSDQGAGNTEAFF
>TRBD2|TRBV15|16|TRBJ2-5|.
TGTGCCACCAGCAGAGGAGTAGCGGGGATACAAGAGACCCAGTACTTC
CATSRGVAGIQETQYF
>.|TRBV27|15|TRBJ1-2|few
TGTGCCAGCAGTTCCTCCATCGACAGGTCCTATGGCTACACCTTC
CASSSSIDRSYGYTF
>TRBD1|TRBV7-9|16|TRBJ1-2|.
TGTGCCAGCAGCATCGGGACAGGGAGGATTAAGGATGGCTACACCTTC
CASSIGTGRIKDGYTF
>TRBD1|TRBV7-2|14|TRBJ2-7|.
TGTGCCAGCAGCGGGGACAGGGTTCACTACGAGCAGTACTTC
CASSGDRVHYEQYF
>TRBD2|TRBV19|17|TRBJ2-1|once
TGTGCCAGTAGCAGTGGCCGGACTAGCGGGGATTACAATGAGCAGTTCTTC
CASSSGRTSGDYNEQFF
>.|TRBV14|12|TRBJ1-2|.
TGTGCCAGCAGCCAACAGGGTTTTGGCTACACCTTC
CASSQQGFGYTF
>.|TRBV9|15|TRBJ2-7|.
TGTGCCAGCAGCCCGCGGGCGGGAACCACCTACGAGCAGTACTTC
CASSPRAGTTYEQYF
>.|TRBV9|12|TRBJ2-3|.
TGTGCCAGCAGCGCTAGCACAGATACGCAGTATTTT
CASSASTDTQYF
>.|TRBV7-2|15|TRBJ2-3|.
TGTGCCAGCAATCAACAGGGTATGGTGGCAGATACGCAGTATTTT
CASNQQGMVADTQYF
>TRBD1|TRBV23-1|13|TRBJ1-2|.
TGCGCCAGCAGTCAACAGGGGGCTCATGGCTACACCTTC
CASSQQGAHGYTF
>TRBD2|TRBV7-2|16|TRBJ2-1|once
TGTGCCAGCAGCTGGGGACTAGCGGTCTCCTACAATGAGCAGTTCTTC
CASSWGLAVSYNEQFF
>.|TRBV6-5|12|TRBJ2-1|.
TGTGCCAGCAGCCCCGGCTACAATGAGCAGTTCTTC
CASSPGYNEQFF
>.|TRBV12-5|11|TRBJ2-1|.
TGTGCTAGTGGTTTGTTAGATGAGCAGTTCTTC
CASGLLDEQFF
>TRBD1|TRBV9|20|TRBJ1-6|.
TGTGCCAGCAGCGGAGGGGGAAGCGGACAGGGTTCCGCGGCTAATTCACCCCTCCACTTT
CASSGGGSGQGSAANSPLHF
>TRBD2|TRBV4-3|16|TRBJ2-1|.
TGCGCCAGCAGCCGGATCAGCGGGGCCTCCTACAATGAGCAGTTCTTC
CASSRISGASYNEQFF
>.|TRBV21-1|12|TRBJ2-5|.
TGTGCCATCTCAGACAGGGAAGAGACCCAGTACTTC
CAISDREETQYF
>TRBD1|TRBV7-2|18|TRBJ2-7|.
TGTGCCAGCAGCTTATTCTCGGGGACAGGGTATATCTCCTACGAGCAGTACTTC
CASSLFSGTGYISYEQYF
>TRBD1|TRBV27|14|TRBJ1-6|.
TGTGCCAGCAGGCCGGGACAGGGGTTTTCACCCCTCCACTTT
CASRPGQGFSPLHF
>TRBD1|TRBV7-2|16|TRBJ2-2|once
TGTGCCAGCAGCTTAGCGCAGGGGGCCTACACCGGGGAGCTGTTTTTT
CASSLAQGAYTGELFF
>.|TRBV11-2|15|TRBJ2-5|.
TGTGCCAGCAGCCCCGGGACTTATAAAGAAGAGACCCAGTACTTC
CASSPGTYKEETQYF
>TRBD1|TRBV5-1|14|TRBJ1-5|once
TGCGCCAGCAGCCCAGGGACAGGGGAACAGCCCCAGCATTTT
CASSPGTGEQPQHF
>TRBD2|TRBV30|15|TRBJ2-1|.
TGTGCCTGGTGCCCGGAGCGGGAGATCGGGAATGAGCAGTTCTTC
CAWCPEREIGNEQFF
>TRBD2|TRBV3-1/TRBV3-2|18|TRBJ2-1|.
TGTGCCAGCAGCCAAGATCGGGCTAGCGGGGTACCTAACAATGAGCAGTTCTTC
CASSQDRASGVPNNEQFF
>.|TRBV25-1|14|TRBJ1-4|.
TGTGCCAGCAGTGGGCTGGGGGGTGGCGAAAAACTGTTTTTT
CASSGLGGGEKLFF
>.|TRBV7-9|15|TRBJ1-2|once
TGTGCCAGCAGCTCTCATGGGTCAGGGAACTATGGCTACACCTTC
CASSSHGSGNYGYTF
>TRBD1|TRBV20-1|12|TRBJ1-1|.
TGCAGTGCTAGTTGGGGACAGGGTAAAGCTTTCTTT
CSASWGQGKAFF
>.|TRBV27|14|TRBJ2-2|.
TGTGCCAGCAGTTTCGGGATAATCACCGGGGAGCTGTTTTTT
CASSFGIITGELFF
>TRBD2|TRBV11-2|17|TRBJ2-1|.
TGTGCCAGCAGCTCCCGACTAGCGGGGGGGCCTGTGAATGAGCAGTTCTTC
CASSSRLAGGPVNEQFF
>TRBD1|TRBV30|14|TRBJ1-2|.
TGTGCCTGGAGTGGGACAGGCTTGGGCAATGGCTACACCTTC
CAWSGTGLGNGYTF